This passage covers 16 T cell receptor beta chains from one sample sequenced in a study of T cell responses to AZD1222 COVID-19 vaccine. Profiling relied on immunoSEQ multiplex PCR, and the TCRdb table lists in-frame clones only, not all of them. The table lists roughly 120,000 clones, around 84% of them singletons. The input for sequencing was peripheral blood, taken 28 days after the second AZD1222 dose. The receptors shown here come from an adult who received the AZD1222 COVID-19 vaccine.

This clone was recorded once. This chain joins TRBV4-1 and TRBJ1-5, with 8 positions matching TRBD1. V lost 0 bases, J lost 6 bases, and 1 base stayed unmatched. Germline lookup yields CDR1 MGHRA and CDR2 YSYEKL. This CDR3 is built from 14 residues. Here the CDR3 DNA reads TGCGCCAGCAGCCAAGAACAGGGGGGTCAGCCCCAGCATTTT. This encodes CASSQEQGGQPQHF.

This clone was picked up one time. The chain employs TRBV10-1 and TRBJ1-1; D is unresolved. V gave up 0 bases and J gave up 13 bases, with 0 bases separating them. There are 8 residues in the CDR3. Germline assignment: CDR1 WNHNN and CDR2 SYGVQD (reference sequence). CDR3 residues: CASSESFF. The CDR3 region has the DNA TGCGCCAGCAGTGAGTCTTTCTTT.

A note on this clone: Given a much more abundant clone one base away, this may be a read error. V and J are TRBV6-1 and TRBJ2-2; D is unclear. This CDR3 contains 13 residues. V dropped 3 bases and J dropped 1 base, with 3 bases sitting between them. From germline, CDR1 is MNHNS and CDR2 SASEGT. CDR3 region: CASSDRNTGELFF. The CDR3 DNA reads TGTGCCAGCAGTGACAGGAACACCGGGGAGCTGTTTTTT.

This clone was observed a few times. The chain links TRBV7-2 to TRBJ2-3, with a tentative D call TRBD2 (6 bases). Germline CDR1 is SGHTA and CDR2 is FQGNSA. The CDR3 is 15 residues long. V was trimmed by 5 bases and J by 0 bases, leaving 12 bases between them. CDR3 sequence: CASSPDYLSTDTQYF. DNA for the CDR3: TGTGCCAGCAGCCCGGACTATTTGAGCACAGATACGCAGTATTTT.

The genes are TRBV15 and TRBJ1-5; D is uncertain. V was trimmed by 4 bases and J by 7 bases, leaving 20 bases between them. Looked up from germline, CDR1 is LNHNV and CDR2 is YYDKDF (reference sequence). There are 16 residues in the CDR3. The CDR3 loop is CATSTRHSGAGQPQHF. CDR3 in DNA: TGTGCCACCAGCACGAGACATTCGGGCGCGGGCCAGCCCCAGCATTTT.

This chain uses TRBV28 with TRBJ1-6; D unresolved. In germline, CDR1 is MDHEN, CDR2 SYDVKM. The CDR3 is 16 amino acids. Trimming left V 0 bases short and J 0 bases short, with 6 bases between. The CDR3 region is CASSLWDFSYNSPLHF. The CDR3 bases are TGTGCCAGCAGTTTATGGGATTTCTCCTATAATTCACCCCTCCACTTT.

V usage is TRBV6-5 and J usage is TRBJ2-7; TRBD2 matches at 8 bases. Germline V gene lookup returns CDR1 MNHEY and CDR2 SVGAGI. Losses at the gene ends were 7 bases for V and 1 base for J; bases not matched to a gene: 9. The CDR3 totals 15 residues. The CDR3, as DNA: TGTGCCAGCACCGGAGGACTAGCATCGTCCTACGAGCAGTACTTC. Amino acids: CASTGGLASSYEQYF.

The chain employs TRBV6-1 and TRBJ2-5, with TRBD2 identical over 7 bases. This CDR3 comprises 15 residues. The trim removed 2 bases at V and 3 bases at J, leaving 6 bases unmatched. Per the germline V gene, CDR1 is MNHNS and CDR2 is SASEGT. Here the CDR3 reads CASSEFSGGKETQYF. The CDR3, as DNA: TGTGCCAGCAGTGAATTTTCCGGGGGGAAAGAGACCCAGTACTTC.

V gene TRBV9 combines with J gene TRBJ2-1, with a tentative D call TRBD2 (6 bases). Germline CDR1 and CDR2: SGDLS and YYNGEE. V lost 4 bases and J lost 4, with 15 bases in between. This CDR3 has 15 residues. The CDR3 nucleotides are TGTGCCAGCAGCCCTACTAGCTCGCCATACAATGAGCAGTTCTTC. Protein: CASSPTSSPYNEQFF.

The sample holds a few counts of this clone. J is TRBJ2-2 and V is TRBV7-9; D is perhaps TRBD2 (5 bases). The CDR3 contains 17 residues. Trimming took off 1 base at V and 2 bases at J, with 14 bases between the two ends. Germline CDR1 reads SEHNR; CDR2 reads FQNEAQ (reference sequence). Here the CDR3 reads CASSLGRGSRNTGELFF. The DNA for the CDR3 is TGTGCCAGCAGCTTAGGACGGGGATCCCGAAACACCGGGGAGCTGTTTTTT.

CDR3: CASSQVSYEQYF. Written as DNA, the CDR3 is TGTGCCAGCAGCCAAGTGAGCTACGAGCAGTACTTC. The gene calls are TRBV3-1 (or the pseudogene TRBV3-2) and TRBJ2-7; no clear D gene. The CDR3 consists of 12 residues. CDR1 LGHDT and CDR2 YNNKEL come from the germline V gene (reference sequence). Trimming left V 1 base short and J 3 bases short, with 4 bases between.

The chain joins TRBV6-5 to TRBJ1-6, with TRBD1 matching over 7 bases. Losses at the gene ends were 6 bases for V and 14 bases for J; bases not matched to a gene: 13. The CDR3 loop spans 14 amino acids. Per germline, CDR1 MNHEY and CDR2 SVGAGI. The CDR3 loop reads CASRPPGTAISLHF. The DNA for the CDR3 is TGTGCCAGCAGACCCCCCGGGACAGCCATATCCCTCCACTTT.

The gene calls are TRBV27 and TRBJ1-2; no reliable D call. V was trimmed by 7 bases and J by 0 bases, leaving 9 bases between them. This CDR3 is 13 amino acids long. Germline loops: CDR1 MNHEY, CDR2 SMNVEV (reference sequence). This CDR3 is CASKAGANYGYTF. DNA for the CDR3: TGTGCCAGCAAGGCAGGAGCTAACTATGGCTACACCTTC.

This clone was detected only once. The chain carries TRBV5-1 and TRBJ2-1, with TRBD2 matching 9 bases. The germline V gene encodes CDR1 SGHRS and CDR2 YFSETQ. V lost 2 bases to trimming and J lost 1 base; unmatched junction nucleotides: 4. The CDR3 is 16 residues long. CDR3: CASSLPAGGSYNEQFF. The DNA for the CDR3 is TGCGCCAGCAGCTTACCAGCGGGAGGTTCCTACAATGAGCAGTTCTTC.

The chain has TRBV2 and TRBJ2-7; 12 bases fit TRBD2. From germline, CDR1 is SNHLY and CDR2 FYNNEI. Unmatched junction bases numbered 9, after V lost 8 bases and J lost 4 bases. This CDR3 spans 15 amino acids. CDR3 loop: CASSQTSGRRYEQYF. CDR3 nucleotide sequence: TGTGCCAGCTCTCAGACTAGCGGGAGAAGATACGAGCAGTACTTC.

The chain's CDR3 is CASSGGTGGYGYTF. The DNA for the CDR3 is TGCGCCAGCAGCGGAGGGACAGGGGGCTATGGCTACACCTTC. The chain links TRBV4-3 to TRBJ1-2; 11 positions match TRBD1. The V segment lost 5 bases and the J segment 4 bases; nucleotides outside the gene matches: 3. Germline lookup yields CDR1 LGHNA and CDR2 YSLEER. The CDR3 has 14 residues.